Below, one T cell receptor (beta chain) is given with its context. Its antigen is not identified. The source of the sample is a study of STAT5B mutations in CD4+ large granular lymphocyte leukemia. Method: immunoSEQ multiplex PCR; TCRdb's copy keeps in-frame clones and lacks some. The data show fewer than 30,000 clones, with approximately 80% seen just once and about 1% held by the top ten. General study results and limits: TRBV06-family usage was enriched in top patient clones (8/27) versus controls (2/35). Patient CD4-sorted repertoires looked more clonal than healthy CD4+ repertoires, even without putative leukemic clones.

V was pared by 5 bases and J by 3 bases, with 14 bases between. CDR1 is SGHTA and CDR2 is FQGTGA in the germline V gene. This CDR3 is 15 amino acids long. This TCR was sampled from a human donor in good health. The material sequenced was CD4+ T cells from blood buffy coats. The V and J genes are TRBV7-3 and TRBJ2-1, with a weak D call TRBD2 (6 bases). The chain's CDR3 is CASSPRGGNYNEQFF. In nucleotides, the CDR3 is TGTGCCAGCAGCCCCCGAGGAGGGAACTACAATGAGCAGTTCTTC. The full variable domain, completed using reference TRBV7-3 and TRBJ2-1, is GAGVSQTPSNKVTEKGKYVELRCDPISGHTALYWYRQSLGQGPEFLIYFQGTGAADDSGLPNDRFFAVRPEGSVSTLKIQRTERGDSAVYLCASSPRGGNYNEQFFGPGTRLTVL.